This passage covers 24 T cell receptor beta chains from one sample sequenced in a study of cytotoxic CD8 clonotypes in ibrutinib-treated CLL. Profiled with immunoSEQ multiplex PCR; TCRdb holds only in-frame clones, not every one. The sample yields tens of thousands of clones, around four fifths seen once. The source material was PBMCs, sampled after 24 months of ibrutinib treatment. The source of these receptors is a human donor with chronic lymphocytic leukemia.

The chain links TRBV5-1 to TRBJ2-7; a possible D gene is TRBD2 (6 bases). The CDR3 sequence is 15 residues long. In germline, CDR1 is SGHRS, CDR2 YFSETQ. V lost 0 bases and J 0 bases, leaving 10 bases between the germline ends. The CDR3 reads CASSLGGTLSYEQYF. The CDR3 DNA reads TGCGCCAGCAGCTTGGGCGGGACCCTCTCCTACGAGCAGTACTTC.

The CDR3 nucleotides read TGTGCCAGTAGTATTCTGGGGACAGCGAACTATGGCTACACCTTC. Amino acid sequence: CASSILGTANYGYTF. The chain has TRBV19 and TRBJ1-2; TRBD1 aligns across 7 bases. This CDR3 is 15 amino acids long. Germline V gene sequence: CDR1 LNHDA, CDR2 SQIVND (reference sequence). With V trimmed by 3 bases and J by 2 bases, 6 bases remained unmatched.

This chain uses TRBV11-2 with TRBJ2-7; weak D call: TRBD2 (5 bases). The V gene lost 1 base and the J gene lost 2 bases, with 12 bases spanning the gap. The CDR3 totals 15 residues. Germline V gives CDR1 SGHAT, CDR2 FQNNGV. DNA of the CDR3: TGTGCCAGCAGCTTAGCTCGCGGGTTCGCCTACGAGCAGTACTTC. It translates to CASSLARGFAYEQYF.

This chain links TRBV6-6 with TRBJ2-1, with TRBD1 matching 10 bases. With V trimmed by 0 bases and J by 10 bases, 3 bases remained unmatched. Germline assignment: CDR1 MNHNY and CDR2 SVGAGI (reference sequence). This CDR3 has 14 residues. The CDR3 coding sequence is TGTGCCAGCAGTTACTCTGGGACAGGGGACGAGCAGTTCTTC. Translated: CASSYSGTGDEQFF.

The V and J genes are TRBV27 and TRBJ2-3, with TRBD2 matching 8 bases. The ends lost 6 bases at V and 3 bases at J; junction bases unmatched: 8. This CDR3 comprises 15 residues. Looked up from germline, CDR1 is MNHEY and CDR2 is SMNVEV (reference sequence). The CDR3 is CASSHGASGTDTQYF. The CDR3 DNA sequence: TGTGCCAGCAGCCACGGGGCTAGCGGGACAGATACGCAGTATTTT.

This clone was observed a single time. The V gene is TRBV7-6, the J gene TRBJ1-1; perhaps TRBD1 as D (5 bases). The CDR3 spans 13 residues. The V end lost 6 bases, the J end lost 1 base, and 9 bases lay between the germline ends. Germline V gene lookup returns CDR1 SGHVS and CDR2 FNYEAQ. The CDR3 bases are TGTGCCAGCAGTACTGGACAGAACACTGAAGCTTTCTTT. This gives the protein CASSTGQNTEAFF.

The chain recombines TRBV7-9 with TRBJ1-1; D not resolved. Trimming took off 1 base at V and 2 bases at J, with 14 bases between the two ends. Germline V gene data show CDR1 as SEHNR and CDR2 as FQNEAQ (reference sequence). The CDR3 is 16 amino acids. CDR3 DNA: TGTGCCAGCAGCTTAGGGGGAGGAGGGTTTAACACTGAAGCTTTCTTT. Protein: CASSLGGGGFNTEAFF.

The genes are TRBV29-1 and TRBJ2-3; 15 bases are a match to TRBD2. This CDR3 is built from 15 residues. Germline CDR1 reads SQVTM; CDR2 reads ANQGSEA. The ends lost 3 bases at V and 3 bases at J; junction bases unmatched: 1. The CDR3 DNA sequence: TGCAGCGTTGACGGACTAGCGGGAGGGACAGATACGCAGTATTTT. This gives the protein CSVDGLAGGTDTQYF.

J is TRBJ2-1 and V is TRBV9; D unclear. V was shortened by 3 bases and J by 7 bases, with 5 bases between the two germline ends. The CDR3 length is 11 residues. The germline gives CDR1 SGDLS, CDR2 YYNGEE. This CDR3 is CASSAENEQFF. The CDR3 nucleotides read TGTGCCAGCAGCGCAGAAAATGAGCAGTTCTTC.

The chain joins TRBV5-4 to TRBJ2-1; D gene ambiguous. Trimming removed 0 bases from V and 7 bases from J, with 5 bases in between. CDR1 is SGHNT and CDR2 is YYREEE in the germline V gene (reference sequence). This CDR3 is built from 12 residues. The CDR3, as DNA: TGTGCCAGCAGCTTGGGTGGTAATGAGCAGTTCTTC. Amino acid sequence: CASSLGGNEQFF.

This clone was counted only a few times. At the DNA level, this CDR3 is encoded by other sequences in the same sample as well. The chain is built from TRBV15 and TRBJ2-5; no firm D call. The germline V gene encodes CDR1 LNHNV and CDR2 YYDKDF (reference sequence). The ends were cut back, 1 base at V and 4 bases at J, with 13 bases in the middle. The CDR3 spans 15 residues. In DNA form, the CDR3 reads TGTGCCACCAGCAGAGTAAAGGGTTCTCTAGAGACCCAGTACTTC. Protein: CATSRVKGSLETQYF.

The rearrangement links TRBV11-2 to TRBJ2-1, with D uncertain. Germline CDR1 reads SGHAT; CDR2 reads FQNNGV. This CDR3 has 13 amino acids. The V end lost 1 base, the J end lost 5 bases, and 6 bases lay between the germline ends. CDR3 region: CASSLGQNNEQFF. CDR3 nucleotides: TGTGCCAGCAGCTTAGGGCAAAACAATGAGCAGTTCTTC.

A single count supports this clone. The chain links TRBV11-2 to TRBJ2-3; possible D gene TRBD1, 6 bases. V was trimmed by 0 bases and J by 2 bases, leaving 15 bases between them. Germline loops: CDR1 SGHAT, CDR2 FQNNGV. The CDR3 has 17 residues. As DNA, the CDR3 is TGTGCCAGCAGCTTAGATCCCGGACAGAAGAACACAGATACGCAGTATTTT. This translates into CASSLDPGQKNTDTQYF. Full variable domain (missing parts from reference TRBV11-2 and TRBJ2-3): EAGVAQSPRYKIIEKRQSVAFWCNPISGHATLYWYQQILGQGPKLLIQFQNNGVVDDSQLPKDRFSAERLKGVDSTLKIQPAKLEDSAVYLCASSLDPGQKNTDTQYFGPGTRLTVL.

Points on this clone: The sample holds other DNA sequences that translate to the same CDR3. The CDR3 region has the DNA TGTGCCAGCAGCCAGCAGGGGAACACTGAAGCTTTCTTT. Residues: CASSQQGNTEAFF. J is TRBJ1-1 and V is TRBV27; a possible D gene is TRBD1 (5 bases). The CDR3 consists of 13 residues. Germline CDR1 and CDR2: MNHEY and SMNVEV (reference sequence). V was cut by 6 bases and J by 1 base, with 9 bases left in between.

The V gene is TRBV19, the J gene TRBJ2-1; D not certain. Germline-derived CDR1 and CDR2 are LNHDA and SQIVND (reference sequence). Trimming left V 0 bases short and J 2 bases short, with 2 bases between. The CDR3 extends over 13 amino acids. In DNA, the CDR3 is TGTGCCAGTAGTATAGACCCCTACAATGAGCAGTTCTTC. This translates into CASSIDPYNEQFF.

This chain connects TRBV7-2 to TRBJ2-1, with D tentatively TRBD2 (6 bases). Trimming took 2 bases from V and 3 from J, leaving 14 bases between them. Germline V gene lookup returns CDR1 SGHTA and CDR2 FQGNSA. CDR3 length: 16 residues. The CDR3 coding sequence is TGTGCCAGCAGCTTAATGGGGGGAGCCGACTACAATGAGCAGTTCTTC. It translates to CASSLMGGADYNEQFF. Full variable domain (rest looked up from reference TRBV7-2 and TRBJ2-1): GAGVSQSPSNKVTEKGKDVELRCDPISGHTALYWYRQSLGQGLEFLIYFQGNSAPDKSGLPSDRFSAERTGGSVSTLTIQRTQQEDSAVYLCASSLMGGADYNEQFFGPGTRLTVL.

The chain recombines TRBV28 with TRBJ2-4; D is unclear. The CDR3 consists of 11 residues. V was clipped by 6 bases and J by 8 bases, with 8 bases between them. Germline-derived CDR1 and CDR2 are MDHEN and SYDVKM. CDR3 nucleotides: TGTGCCAGCAGCGATCTTTACATTCAGTACTTC. Translating gives CASSDLYIQYF.

This chain joins TRBV27 and TRBJ1-4; TRBD1 aligns across 7 bases. CDR1 is MNHEY, CDR2 SMNVEV, per germline (reference sequence). J gave up 5 bases and V 4 bases, and 7 bases lay outside the gene matches. The CDR3 is 15 amino acids. The CDR3 loop is CASSWRTGSNEKLFF. The CDR3 DNA reads as TGTGCCAGCAGTTGGAGGACAGGATCCAATGAAAAACTGTTTTTT.

J is TRBJ2-1 and V is TRBV5-5; perhaps TRBD1 as D (5 bases). The ends were cut back, 4 bases at V and 9 bases at J, with 14 bases in the middle. The CDR3 totals 13 residues. Germline V gene sequence: CDR1 SGHKS, CDR2 YYEKEE (reference sequence). The CDR3 bases are TGTGCCAGCAGCCAGATAGGGGTCAGTGAGCAGTTCTTC. This encodes CASSQIGVSEQFF.

This clone was observed a single time. The chain recombines TRBV6-5 with TRBJ1-2; D call uncertain. Germline-derived CDR1 and CDR2 are MNHEY and SVGAGI. Trimming took 7 bases from V and 6 from J, leaving 18 bases between them. The CDR3 covers 14 residues. The CDR3 is CASKLGRASDGYTF. In DNA, the CDR3 is TGTGCCAGCAAACTTGGAAGGGCTTCGGATGGCTACACCTTC.

The chain couples TRBV19 to TRBJ1-5; possible D gene TRBD1, 6 bases. V was shortened by 6 bases and J by 5 bases, with 14 bases between the two germline ends. The CDR3 runs to 14 residues. Germline values: CDR1 LNHDA, CDR2 SQIVND (reference sequence). The CDR3 here is CASRQTGRDQPQHF. DNA for the CDR3: TGTGCCAGTAGGCAAACAGGGAGGGATCAGCCCCAGCATTTT.

The gene calls are TRBV19 and TRBJ2-7, with D possibly being TRBD1 (6 bases). CDR3 length: 14 amino acids. Trimming left V 4 bases short and J 7 bases short, with 17 bases between. Germline lookup yields CDR1 LNHDA and CDR2 SQIVND (reference sequence). In DNA, the CDR3 is TGTGCCAGTAGTAGGACAGCGGTCGGTCTGGAGCAGTACTTC. Amino acid sequence: CASSRTAVGLEQYF. The full variable domain, its missing parts supplied by reference TRBV19 and TRBJ2-7, is DGGITQSPKYLFRKEGQNVTLSCEQNLNHDAMYWYRQDPGQGLRLIYYSQIVNDFQKGDIAEGYSVSREKKESFPLTVTSAQKNPTAFYLCASSRTAVGLEQYFGPGTRLTVT.

This chain connects TRBV6-5 to TRBJ2-3; 9 bases are shared with TRBD2. CDR1 is MNHEY and CDR2 is SVGAGI in the germline V gene. V lost 5 bases, J lost 4 bases, and 1 base stayed unmatched. CDR3 length: 13 amino acids. For the CDR3, the DNA is TGTGCCAGCAGTCAGCGGGGGGCAGATACGCAGTATTTT. As protein: CASSQRGADTQYF.

This clone was picked up one time. The rearrangement uses TRBV7-6 and TRBJ2-1; 9 positions match TRBD2. Per the germline V gene, CDR1 is SGHVS and CDR2 is FNYEAQ. This CDR3 has 15 amino acids. V shed 2 bases, J shed 5 bases, and the junction held 4 bases outside the gene matches. The chain's CDR3 is CASSLLAGFDNEQFF. In DNA form, the CDR3 reads TGTGCCAGCAGCTTACTAGCGGGATTTGACAATGAGCAGTTCTTC. Drawing the rest from reference TRBV7-6 and TRBJ2-1, the complete variable domain is GAGVSQSPRYKVTKRGQDVALRCDPISGHVSLYWYRQALGQGPEFLTYFNYEAQQDKSGLPNDRFSAERPEGSISTLTIQRTEQRDSAMYRCASSLLAGFDNEQFFGPGTRLTVL.